This is a list of T cell receptor beta chains from one sample in a study of cytomegalovirus exposure and HLA in healthy donors. The method was immunoSEQ multiplex PCR; TCRdb's version includes in-frame clones alone and lacks a portion of them. Of 260,000 or so clones listed, more than 75% are singletons. The sequencing sample was made of PBMCs. Receptors originate from a woman between 18 and 29 years old in good health and CMV-seronegative. Both conserved end residues are part of each CDR3. Fields, in order: V gene, CDR3 length, CDR3 protein.

v_gene: TRBV27; len: 13; CDR3aa: CASTSTGGHGYTF
v_gene: TRBV25-1; len: 12; CDR3aa: CASSAFPYEQYF
v_gene: TRBV12-2; len: 12; CDR3aa: CASRGLAVEQYF
v_gene: TRBV7-9; len: 15; CDR3aa: CASSGPGQGTYGYTF
v_gene: TRBV27; len: 14; CDR3aa: CASSPDRGSDEQYF
v_gene: TRBV29-1; len: 13; CDR3aa: CSVAPGVADTQYF
v_gene: TRBV4-3; len: 17; CDR3aa: CASSQDVGTVGNYGYTF
v_gene: TRBV6-1; len: 13; CDR3aa: CASSTRQDEKLFF
v_gene: TRBV27; len: 15; CDR3aa: CASSSSHGRADEQYF
v_gene: TRBV6-5; len: 15; CDR3aa: CASSYTKESRNEQFF
v_gene: TRBV2; len: 15; CDR3aa: CASTERGQGNQPQHF
v_gene: TRBV9; len: 15; CDR3aa: CASSEGQGLQETQYF
v_gene: TRBV25-1; len: 17; CDR3aa: CASSESEGGQGTDTQYF
v_gene: TRBV5-4; len: 15; CDR3aa: CASSSRITSSYEQYF
v_gene: TRBV27; len: 13; CDR3aa: CASRQVPNQPQHF
v_gene: TRBV25-1; len: 13; CDR3aa: CASKAGGPLEQFF
v_gene: TRBV19; len: 14; CDR3aa: CASSRDRGIDEQFF
v_gene: TRBV4-1; len: 14; CDR3aa: CASSQVGDRDGYTF
v_gene: TRBV19; len: 14; CDR3aa: CASSKVLGSQPQHF
v_gene: TRBV27; len: 15; CDR3aa: CASTPGLGGANVLTF
v_gene: TRBV27; len: 16; CDR3aa: CASSSRSGTYYNEQFF
v_gene: TRBV7-3; len: 15; CDR3aa: CASSLYSSPNNEQFF
v_gene: TRBV27; len: 14; CDR3aa: CASSLGLYNSPLHF
v_gene: TRBV7-9; len: 13; CDR3aa: CASSPTGTYEQYF
v_gene: TRBV5-8; len: 16; CDR3aa: CASSLGLAGDRETQYF
v_gene: TRBV5-1; len: 16; CDR3aa: CASSPLERQSSYEQYF
v_gene: TRBV5-4; len: 15; CDR3aa: CASSLGPRLNTEAFF
v_gene: TRBV6-1; len: 14; CDR3aa: CASSEGQGVVEQYF